These 8 T cell receptor beta chains originate from one sample sequenced in a study of T cell responses to AZD1222 COVID-19 vaccine. Some clones are missing from TCRdb's copy, which holds only in-frame ones; the method was immunoSEQ multiplex PCR. The sample includes about 93,000 clones, roughly nine tenths of them seen just once. This sample comprised peripheral blood, obtained on day 0 of MenACWY control vaccination. The receptors were sampled from an adult in good health.

The chain links TRBV27 to TRBJ1-2, with D possibly TRBD1 on 5 matching bases. Germline V gene data show CDR1 as MNHEY and CDR2 as SMNVEV (reference sequence). Trimming took 0 bases from V and 8 from J, leaving 19 bases between them. The CDR3 contains 16 residues. The CDR3 DNA sequence: TGTGCCAGCAGTTTATCGTGGCAGGGTATTTTTATGGGCTACACCTTC. It codes for CASSLSWQGIFMGYTF.

V is TRBV19 and J is TRBJ1-5; D is unresolved. The CDR3 has 14 residues. Trimming shortened V by 4 bases and J by 3 bases, and 10 bases separated the two germline ends. From germline, CDR1 is LNHDA and CDR2 SQIVND (reference sequence). As DNA, the CDR3 is TGTGCCAGTAGTAGGGGAAACTTCAATCAGCCCCAGCATTTT. This translates into CASSRGNFNQPQHF.

The gene calls are TRBV7-6 and TRBJ2-7, with D perhaps being TRBD1 or TRBD2 (6 bases each). V lost 5 bases, J lost 6 bases, and 23 bases lay in between. Germline values: CDR1 SGHVS, CDR2 FNYEAQ. The CDR3 has 16 amino acids. This CDR3 reads CASSPLSVGGTGEQYF. The CDR3, as DNA: TGTGCCAGCAGCCCTCTTTCGGTGGGGGGCACTGGCGAGCAGTACTTC.

This clone was counted once. The chain couples TRBV19 to TRBJ1-3, with 7 bases fitting TRBD1. Unmatched junction bases numbered 2, after V lost 6 bases and J lost 3 bases. The CDR3 consists of 13 residues. CDR1 and CDR2 from the germline V gene are LNHDA and SQIVND (reference sequence). In nucleotides, the CDR3 is TGTGCCAGTAGACAGGGGAGTGGAAACACCATATATTTT. Encoded protein: CASRQGSGNTIYF.

This clone was seen once. V and J are TRBV4-1 and TRBJ2-1, with 9 bases fitting TRBD2. CDR1 and CDR2 from the germline V gene are MGHRA and YSYEKL. The V and J ends lost 4 bases and 13 bases, in that order; junction bases with no gene match: 11. CDR3 length equals 14 residues. The CDR3 DNA follows: TGCGCCAGCAGCCCCCAGGTGCGCGGGGGGGTTCAGTTCTTC. Translated, it gives CASSPQVRGGVQFF.

The J gene is TRBJ2-7, the V gene TRBV11-3; possibly TRBD1 for D (6 bases). The CDR3 sequence is 13 residues long. Germline-derived CDR1 and CDR2 are SGHNT and YENEEA. Trimming left V 1 base short and J 3 bases short, with 7 bases between. The DNA of the CDR3 is TGTGCCAGCAGCTTAGGGGACAACTACGAGCAGTACTTC. Protein product: CASSLGDNYEQYF.

This clone appeared a single time. The rearrangement uses TRBV6-1 and TRBJ1-2; D is unresolved. V shed 2 bases and J shed 4 bases, with 8 bases lying between them. Germline CDR1 is MNHNS and CDR2 is SASEGT. The CDR3 consists of 13 residues. CDR3 nucleotide sequence: TGTGCCAGCAGTGAAATGGGCCCCTATGGCTACACCTTC. It codes for CASSEMGPYGYTF.

This clone was observed a few times. J is TRBJ1-1 and V is TRBV12-3 or TRBV12-4, with a weak D call TRBD1 (5 bases). V was clipped by 4 bases and J by 7 bases, with 13 bases between them. This CDR3 is 13 amino acids long. Here the CDR3 DNA reads TGTGCCAGCAGTTCGCAGGGTATCAGTGAAGCTTTCTTT. Translated: CASSSQGISEAFF.